This TCR beta chain is drawn from a study of cytomegalovirus exposure and HLA in healthy donors. Study observations and caveats: Prior analysis indicated that the majority of TCR beta V segments exhibited productivity approximately 90% or approximately 30% of the time. One variant, a missense change in DCLRE1C, was linked in a later analysis to TCR beta V- and J-gene trimming.

Researchers ran the PCR with 60 Vbeta and 13 Jbeta primers. Method: immunoSEQ multiplex PCR; TCRdb's copy keeps in-frame clones and lacks some. This sample's table reports some 39,000 clones. Comment on this clone: Its matching antigen is unknown.

Sequenced sample: PBMCs. The source of this sequence is a man aged 25 to 40 in good health and CMV-seronegative.

This CDR3 is CASSFEPGLYEQYF. The CDR3 coding sequence is TGTGCCAGCAGCTTTGAACCGGGACTTTACGAGCAGTACTTC. J is TRBJ2-7 and V is TRBV5-4; D may be TRBD2 (6 bases). Trimming shortened V by 2 bases and J by 4 bases, and 13 bases separated the two germline ends. The CDR3 length is 14 residues. Germline V CDR1 and CDR2: SGHNT, YYREEE (reference sequence).